The 31 T cell receptor beta chains presented below share a single source sample, sequenced in a study of T cells after yellow fever vaccination (dated by TCRdb to between 2018 and 2021). Library construction relied on 5' RACE. The run used an Illumina NovaSeq 6000. The public sequencing data were trimmed at Q25 with fastp and processed into clonotypes with MiXCR by TCRdb, which kept only in-frame beta chains. Records with the same CDR3 protein are collapsed into one entry carrying the most frequent genes and DNA. The sample table shows 100,000 to 150,000 distinct CDR3 sequences, and around 9.8% are seen once. The ten largest clonotypes hold about two fifths of the sample. Read against the paper, the sample's treatment or condition label means: live attenuated yellow fever vaccine strain. Specimen: CD8+ T cells sorted from PBMCs, collected on the day of the yellow fever booster vaccination. The receptors derive from a man between 18 and 35 years old who received the YFV17D yellow fever vaccine.

This clonotype was recorded a few times. The chain is built from TRBV7-2 and TRBJ2-7; D might be TRBD1 (6 bases). Trimming left V 5 bases short and J 4 bases short, with 15 bases between. The V gene's germline CDR1 is SGHTA and CDR2 FQGNSA. The CDR3 extends over 14 amino acids. As DNA, the CDR3 is TGTGCCAGCAGCGTAACCTTGACAGGTTACGAGCAGTACTTC. Its translation is CASSVTLTGYEQYF.

This chain uses TRBV7-9 with TRBJ1-3; D gene unclear. Germline CDR1 reads SEHNR; CDR2 reads FQNEAQ (reference sequence). Trimming pared 0 bases from V and 6 bases from J, leaving 6 bases between. CDR3 length: 13 residues. The CDR3 sequence is CASSLAVSNTIYF. Here the CDR3 DNA reads TGTGCCAGCAGCTTAGCAGTGTCAAACACCATATATTTT.

This clonotype was detected a few times. The chain has TRBV7-8 and TRBJ2-3; D may be TRBD1 (7 bases). This CDR3 is built from 15 residues. Germline V gene data show CDR1 as SGHVS and CDR2 as FQNEAQ. The germline V and J ends were trimmed by 9 bases and 2 bases, with 18 bases remaining between them. CDR3 sequence reads: CASQETGRNTDTQYF. CDR3 DNA: TGTGCCAGTCAAGAGACAGGGAGGAACACAGATACGCAGTATTTT.

The chain links TRBV29-1 to TRBJ2-7; a weak D match, TRBD1 (6 bases). The V end lost 1 base, the J end lost 6 bases, and 10 bases lay between the germline ends. Germline V CDR1 and CDR2: SQVTM, ANQGSEA. The CDR3 spans 12 residues. The CDR3 is CSVEVFRGEQYF. Written as DNA, the CDR3 is TGCAGCGTTGAAGTATTCAGGGGCGAGCAGTACTTC.

The chain has TRBV12-3 or TRBV12-4 and TRBJ2-5, with D uncertain. Trimming took off 3 bases at V and 1 base at J, with 15 bases between the two ends. This CDR3 comprises 16 residues. The CDR3 DNA sequence: TGTGCCAGCAGTTTCGGTCCCCCCAGGCCCCAAGAGACCCAGTACTTC. Its protein is CASSFGPPRPQETQYF.

In its sample, this clonotype was seen many times. This chain uses TRBV11-2 with TRBJ2-3; possibly TRBD1 for D (5 bases). With 8 bases removed from V and 5 bases from J, the gap between germline ends came to 8 bases. The V gene's germline CDR1 is SGHAT and CDR2 FQNNGV. The CDR3 runs 11 residues. CDR3 loop: CASGRGDTQYF. Here the CDR3 DNA reads TGTGCCAGCGGTAGGGGAGATACGCAGTATTTT.

This clonotype turned up a few times. J is TRBJ1-2 and V is TRBV4-1; maybe TRBD1 (6 bases). Trimming left V 0 bases short and J 8 bases short, with 19 bases between. The CDR3 spans 16 residues. The V gene's germline CDR1 is MGHRA and CDR2 YSYEKL. This chain's CDR3 is CASSQDSDSFMTGYTF. DNA for the CDR3: TGCGCCAGCAGCCAAGATTCGGACAGTTTCATGACGGGCTACACCTTC.

V and J are TRBV12-3 or TRBV12-4 and TRBJ2-7; TRBD2 agrees at 13 bases. V was pared by 2 bases and J by 5 bases, with 6 bases of the junction left unmatched. The CDR3 loop spans 16 amino acids. The CDR3 sequence: CASSLTRLAGGNEQYF. CDR3 nucleotide sequence: TGTGCCAGCAGTTTAACCCGACTAGCGGGGGGAAACGAGCAGTACTTC.

The sample holds a few counts of this clonotype. V is TRBV10-3 and J is TRBJ2-7; D might be TRBD1 or TRBD2, each matching 5 bases. V gave up 10 bases and J gave up 0 bases, with 16 bases separating them. The germline CDR1 and CDR2 sequences are ENHRY and SYGVKD. The CDR3 loop spans 14 amino acids. The CDR3 spells CATRDGLNSYEQYF. Written as DNA, the CDR3 is TGTGCCACCCGGGACGGACTCAACTCCTACGAGCAGTACTTC.

The genes are TRBV4-1 and TRBJ1-2; D remains ambiguous. CDR3 length: 16 residues. Germline V gene lookup returns CDR1 MGHRA and CDR2 YSYEKL. V lost 3 bases and J lost 8, with 22 bases in between. CDR3 coding DNA: TGCGCCAGCAGCCATCGGACCACCCAGACCCAGGAGGGCTACACCTTC. As protein: CASSHRTTQTQEGYTF.

Only a few counts were recorded for this clonotype. The rearrangement uses TRBV7-9 and TRBJ1-1; D not resolved. Germline V gene sequence: CDR1 SEHNR, CDR2 FQNEAQ (reference sequence). Trimming shortened V by 7 bases and J by 5 bases, and 11 bases separated the two germline ends. This CDR3 has 12 residues. CDR3 nucleotide sequence: TGTGCCAGCAACTTGGGTGGGACTGAAGCTTTCTTT. This encodes CASNLGGTEAFF.

The chain links TRBV10-3 to TRBJ2-1; 7 nucleotides match TRBD2. V lost 0 bases, J lost 10 bases, and 3 bases stayed unmatched. The CDR3 contains 13 residues. Germline V lookup: CDR1 ENHRY, CDR2 SYGVKD. This CDR3 reads CAISESGAGEQFF. The CDR3 nucleotides read TGTGCCATCAGTGAGTCGGGAGCGGGGGAGCAGTTCTTC.

The V and J genes are TRBV18 and TRBJ1-2; D remains ambiguous. Germline loops: CDR1 KGHSH, CDR2 LQKENI. V was pared by 3 bases and J by 1 base, with 9 bases between. This CDR3 has 14 amino acids. The CDR3 DNA reads as TGTGCCAGCTCACCGGATCAGAATAACTATGGCTACACCTTC. Translated: CASSPDQNNYGYTF.

The CDR3 reads CASSSPGQGMNEQFF. Written as DNA, the CDR3 is TGTGCCAGCTCTTCACCGGGACAGGGAATGAATGAGCAGTTCTTC. V is TRBV18 and J is TRBJ2-1; TRBD1 matches 9 bases. Germline V gene sequence: CDR1 KGHSH, CDR2 LQKENI. V shed 6 bases and J 7 bases; nucleotides not matched to a gene: 10. The CDR3 has 15 amino acids.

This clonotype appeared many times. The chain uses TRBV7-6 and TRBJ2-7; possibly TRBD1 for D (6 bases). The CDR3 has 15 residues. The V end was cut by 1 base, the J end by 0 bases, with 10 bases between. CDR1 and CDR2 from the germline V gene are SGHVS and FNYEAQ. The CDR3 bases are TGTGCCAGCAGCTTAGGACAGGACCTCTCCTACGAGCAGTACGTC. It yields the protein CASSLGQDLSYEQYV.

The gene calls are TRBV29-1 and TRBJ1-6; no clear D. CDR3 length equals 15 residues. Trimming took 5 bases from V and 10 from J, leaving 21 bases between them. The germline gives CDR1 SQVTM, CDR2 ANQGSEA. For the CDR3, the DNA is TGCAGCGTTTATGTGCTTTGGGGAAGGACGTCACCCCTCCACTTT. Protein: CSVYVLWGRTSPLHF. Using reference TRBV29-1 and TRBJ1-6 for the parts outside the CDR3, the full variable domain is SAVISQKPSRDICQRGTSLTIQCQVDSQVTMMFWYRQQPGQSLTLIATANQGSEATYESGFVIDKFPISRPNLTFSTLTVSNMSPEDSSIYLCSVYVLWGRTSPLHFGNGTRLTVT.

This sequence joins TRBV5-4 and TRBJ2-7; no firm D call. With 0 bases removed from V and 2 bases from J, the gap between germline ends came to 15 bases. From germline, CDR1 is SGHNT and CDR2 YYREEE (reference sequence). CDR3 length equals 16 residues. The DNA for the CDR3 is TGTGCCAGCAGCTTGGCCGGTGTGAACCCCCCCTACGAGCAGTACTTC. Translated, it gives CASSLAGVNPPYEQYF.

This clonotype has only a few counts. CDR3 loop: CASSLVGQGITDTQYF. The CDR3 nucleotides are TGTGCCAGCAGCTTAGTTGGACAGGGGATAACAGATACGCAGTATTTT. The chain has TRBV7-9 and TRBJ2-3; TRBD1 matches at 9 bases. This CDR3 comprises 16 residues. V shed 1 base and J 3 bases; nucleotides not matched to a gene: 5. The germline gives CDR1 SEHNR, CDR2 FQNEAQ (reference sequence).

This clonotype showed up many times. V and J are TRBV29-1 and TRBJ2-7, with a possible D match to TRBD2 (7 bases). V shed 3 bases and J shed 3 bases, with 18 bases lying between them. The CDR3 covers 15 residues. From germline, CDR1 is SQVTM and CDR2 ANQGSEA. The CDR3 sequence: CSVDGEEGGDYEQYF. CDR3 DNA: TGCAGCGTTGACGGGGAGGAAGGGGGGGACTACGAGCAGTACTTC.

This clonotype ranks as medium-sized. The chain uses TRBV19 and TRBJ1-1; D gene unclear. The germline V and J ends were trimmed by 6 bases and 3 bases, with 14 bases remaining between them. This CDR3 contains 14 residues. CDR1 is LNHDA, CDR2 SQIVND, per germline (reference sequence). The CDR3 region has the DNA TGTGCCAGTAGGAGTGCTGGGCCCTACACTGAAGCTTTCTTT. This encodes CASRSAGPYTEAFF.

This clonotype was recorded many times. CDR3: CASSGVDTQYF. The CDR3 DNA reads as TGTGCCAGCAGCGGGGTTGATACGCAGTATTTT. The chain uses TRBV12-3 or TRBV12-4 and TRBJ2-3; maybe TRBD2 (5 bases). The CDR3 contains 11 residues. V lost 6 bases to trimming and J lost 6 bases, with 7 bases between them.

The V and J genes are TRBV15 and TRBJ1-5; D call uncertain. Trimming stripped 2 bases from V and 2 bases from J, with 16 bases between. The CDR3 is 17 residues long. Germline V gene lookup returns CDR1 LNHNV and CDR2 YYDKDF (reference sequence). Written as DNA, the CDR3 is TGTGCCACCAGCAGATATGCTCTAGGGAAGGGCAATCAGCCCCAGCATTTT. Its translation is CATSRYALGKGNQPQHF.

The table lists this clonotype with many counts. The rearrangement links TRBV9 to TRBJ1-2; D is undetermined. Germline V gene sequence: CDR1 SGDLS, CDR2 YYNGEE. Trimming cost V 0 bases and J 7 bases, with 16 bases left between them. The CDR3 runs 15 residues. This CDR3 is CASSVDSASPLGYTF. The CDR3 nucleotides read TGTGCCAGCAGCGTAGATTCGGCTTCTCCCCTTGGCTACACCTTC. Together with reference TRBV9 and TRBJ1-2, the CDR3 gives the full variable domain: DSGVTQTPKHLITATGQRVTLRCSPRSGDLSVYWYQQSLDQGLQFLIQYYNGEERAKGNILERFSAQQFPDLHSELNLSSLELGDSALYFCASSVDSASPLGYTFGSGTRLTVV.

This clonotype showed up just a few times. The chain couples TRBV12-3 or TRBV12-4 to TRBJ1-1, with D hard to call. The CDR3 has 12 residues. Trimming cost V 8 bases and J 4 bases, with 11 bases left between them. As DNA, the CDR3 is TGTGCCAGCCAGGCGTGGGGCACTGAAGCTTTCTTT. Its protein is CASQAWGTEAFF.

The V gene is TRBV20-1, the J gene TRBJ2-7, with no clear D. CDR3 length: 13 residues. The germline V gene encodes CDR1 DFQATT and CDR2 SNEGSKA (reference sequence). V was shortened by 1 base and J by 0 bases, with 7 bases between the two germline ends. The CDR3 sequence is CSARAASSYEQYV. Here the CDR3 DNA reads TGCAGTGCTAGAGCGGCCAGCTCCTACGAGCAGTACGTC.

This clonotype was seen ten or more times. The chain couples TRBV6-2 or TRBV6-3 to TRBJ2-7; TRBD1 matches at 7 bases. V lost 2 bases to trimming and J lost 2 bases; unmatched junction nucleotides: 12. The CDR3 is 17 residues long. Germline-derived CDR1 and CDR2 are MNHEY and SVGEGT. CDR3 amino acids: CASSYPPGQLAPYEQYV. In nucleotides, the CDR3 is TGTGCCAGCAGTTACCCTCCGGGACAGCTGGCTCCCTACGAGCAGTACGTC.

This chain joins TRBV7-8 and TRBJ1-2; TRBD1 matches at 7 bases. After removal of 1 base from V and 3 bases from J, the junction contained 8 bases not matched to a gene. The CDR3 contains 16 residues. The germline CDR1 and CDR2 sequences are SGHVS and FQNEAQ. Here the CDR3 reads CASSLGPPGTDYGYTF. The CDR3 coding sequence is TGTGCCAGCAGCTTAGGCCCCCCAGGGACAGACTATGGCTACACCTTC.

V is TRBV11-2 and J is TRBJ2-5, with unresolved D. CDR3 size: 16 residues. The V gene's germline CDR1 is SGHAT and CDR2 FQNNGV. Deletions cut 5 bases from V and 1 base from J, with 17 bases between. The chain's CDR3 is CASSILLGKSQETQYF. The CDR3 DNA is TGTGCCAGCAGCATTCTACTGGGCAAATCCCAAGAGACCCAGTACTTC.

This clonotype has only one observation. The chain couples TRBV27 to TRBJ2-1; 8 positions agree with TRBD1. The CDR3 has 14 amino acids. V was clipped by 7 bases and J by 5 bases; unmatched bases: 7. Germline CDR1 is MNHEY and CDR2 is SMNVEV (reference sequence). The CDR3 is CASKSETGDNEQFF. The DNA of the CDR3 is TGTGCCAGCAAGTCTGAGACAGGGGACAATGAGCAGTTCTTC.

This clonotype showed up many times. The V call is TRBV12-3 or TRBV12-4, the J call TRBJ2-7, with D tentatively TRBD1 (6 bases). V shed 7 bases and J shed 2 bases, with 18 bases lying between them. This CDR3 spans 15 amino acids. Here the CDR3 DNA reads TGTGCCAGCATTGGGGGTCGAGGACAGACCTACGAGCAGTACGTC. It encodes CASIGGRGQTYEQYV.

This clonotype was counted only a few times. This rearrangement joins TRBV27 to TRBJ2-7; no clear D. V lost 3 bases and J lost 2, with 14 bases in between. CDR3 length equals 15 residues. Looked up from germline, CDR1 is MNHEY and CDR2 is SMNVEV (reference sequence). DNA for the CDR3: TGTGCCAGCAGTTTTAATGAGCCCTCTACCTACGAGCAGTACGTC. This gives the protein CASSFNEPSTYEQYV.